This passage covers 18 T cell receptor beta chains from one sample sequenced in a study of molecular identifiers for immune sequencing clone quantification. TCRdb re-called the PCR reads through MiXCR, storing one row per CDR3 protein. The sample records a few hundred thousand distinct CDR3 sequences, about a quarter being singletons. Sequenced material: naive CD8+ T cells from blood, with Jurkat cell RNA spiked in. Noted subset: FACS-sorted CD8+CD4-CCR7+CD45RA+ naive T cells. The source is a human donor in good health. Some libraries in this study had Jurkat cell RNA spiked in.

A note on this clonotype: This may arise from a read error, as a much more abundant clone is one base away. The chain uses TRBV24-1 and TRBJ2-1; 14 bases fit TRBD2. The CDR3 covers 15 residues. Per germline, CDR1 KGHDR and CDR2 SFDVKD. DNA for the CDR3: TGTACCACCAGTGAGGGGACTAGCGGGAGTGAGGAGCAGTTCTTC. Translation gives CTTSEGTSGSEEQFF.

The chain joins TRBV7-9 to TRBJ1-1, with 10 bases matching TRBD1. The germline CDR1 and CDR2 sequences are SEHNR and FQNEAQ (reference sequence). Losses at the gene ends were 5 bases for V and 4 bases for J; bases not matched to a gene: 7. The CDR3 covers 15 residues. CDR3 protein: CASSAWDRGGTEAFF. The CDR3, as DNA: TGTGCCAGCAGCGCTTGGGACAGGGGAGGCACTGAAGCTTTCTTT.

This clonotype was seen a few times. This chain links TRBV4-2 with TRBJ2-5, with 9 bases lining up with TRBD2. Trimming took 0 bases from V and 5 from J; bases not matched to a gene: 7. From germline, CDR1 is LGHNA and CDR2 YNFKEQ. The CDR3 spans 16 residues. This CDR3 reads CASSQEVAGVVETQYF. CDR3 DNA sequence: TGTGCCAGCAGCCAAGAAGTAGCGGGAGTGGTGGAGACCCAGTACTTC.

The chain couples TRBV14 to TRBJ2-5, with TRBD2 identical over 11 bases. The CDR3 loop spans 16 amino acids. Germline-derived CDR1 and CDR2 are SGHDN and FVKESK. V dropped 3 bases and J dropped 5; count of bases not matched to a gene: 8. CDR3 DNA sequence: TGTGCCAGCAGCCACCTAGCGGGGGGATTAAAGGAGACCCAGTACTTC. It yields the protein CASSHLAGGLKETQYF.

This clonotype was picked up many times. This chain uses TRBV6-5 with TRBJ1-1; TRBD1 aligns across 9 bases. The germline V gene encodes CDR1 MNHEY and CDR2 SVGAGI. CDR3 length: 15 amino acids. The J segment lost 5 bases and the V segment lost 6 bases, leaving 10 bases of the junction unmatched. The CDR3 loop is CASRISQGAGTEAFF. The CDR3 nucleotides read TGTGCCAGCAGGATCTCACAGGGGGCTGGAACTGAAGCTTTCTTT.

This clonotype has more than one count but fewer than ten. The chain uses TRBV25-1 and TRBJ2-5, with D unclear. Trimming cost V 1 base and J 5 bases, with 11 bases left between them. This CDR3 has 14 residues. Germline V gives CDR1 MGHDK, CDR2 SYGVNS. The CDR3 loop reads CASSESQAGETQYF. The CDR3 DNA reads as TGTGCCAGCAGTGAATCGCAGGCCGGGGAGACCCAGTACTTC. The entire variable domain, with the rest obtained from reference TRBV25-1 and TRBJ2-5, is as follows: EADIYQTPRYLVIGTGKKITLECSQTMGHDKMYWYQQDPGMELHLIHYSYGVNSTEKGDLSSESTVSRIRTEHFPLTLESARPSHTSQYLCASSESQAGETQYFGPGTRLLVL.

The chain employs TRBV3-1 and TRBJ2-7; either TRBD1 or TRBD2 may supply D (6 bases each). Germline assignment: CDR1 LGHDT and CDR2 YNNKEL (reference sequence). The length of the CDR3 is 14 residues. Trimming pared 6 bases from V and 2 bases from J, leaving 14 bases between. CDR3 DNA: TGTGCCAGCAGTCCCGGGGGACACGCCTACGAGCAGTACTTC. Protein product: CASSPGGHAYEQYF.

This clonotype was counted many times. The chain couples TRBV5-1 to TRBJ1-1; TRBD1 might be the D (6 bases). The CDR3 runs to 18 residues. Germline-derived CDR1 and CDR2 are SGHRS and YFSETQ. V dropped 4 bases and J dropped 0 bases, with 22 bases sitting between them. The CDR3: CASSPESRDIFMNTEAFF. In DNA, the CDR3 is TGCGCCAGCAGCCCGGAGTCCCGGGACATCTTTATGAACACTGAAGCTTTCTTT. The whole variable domain, remainder taken from reference TRBV5-1 and TRBJ1-1, is KAGVTQTPRYLIKTRGQQVTLSCSPISGHRSVSWYQQTPGQGLQFLFEYFSETQRNKGNFPGRFSGRQFSNSRSEMNVSTLELGDSALYLCASSPESRDIFMNTEAFFGQGTRLTVV.

In this sample, this clonotype turned up many times. The gene calls are TRBV5-1 and TRBJ2-1, with D perhaps matching TRBD2 (5 bases). There are 14 residues in the CDR3. The germline V and J ends were trimmed by 0 bases and 6 bases, with 10 bases remaining between them. Germline CDR1 SGHRS, CDR2 YFSETQ. CDR3 protein: CASSLDAGPNEQFF. The CDR3 nucleotides are TGCGCCAGCAGCTTGGACGCGGGTCCCAATGAGCAGTTCTTC.

This sequence joins TRBV7-9 and TRBJ1-1, with a weak D call TRBD1 (6 bases). The germline CDR1 and CDR2 sequences are SEHNR and FQNEAQ (reference sequence). The germline V and J ends were trimmed by 1 base and 6 bases, with 15 bases remaining between them. This CDR3 has 15 amino acids. The CDR3 nucleotides are TGTGCCAGCAGCTTAGACGGGGGGCTAAACCCTGAAGCTTTCTTT. This sequence encodes CASSLDGGLNPEAFF.

This clonotype was seen only a few times. The J gene is TRBJ2-1, the V gene TRBV19, with D possibly TRBD2 on 5 matching bases. The V end lost 5 bases, the J end lost 2 bases, and 13 bases lay between the germline ends. CDR1 is LNHDA and CDR2 is SQIVND in the germline V gene (reference sequence). The CDR3 extends over 15 amino acids. This CDR3 reads CASSLDSPAYNEQFF. In DNA, the CDR3 is TGTGCCAGTAGTTTGGACTCGCCCGCCTACAATGAGCAGTTCTTC.

Concerning this clonotype: The limits of the CDR3 on the DNA are not certain, so only TCRdb's listed CDR3 is given. V and J are TRBV21-1 and TRBJ1-5; the listed D gene, TRBD1, was not tested against the DNA. TRBV21-1 is described as a pseudogene. The CDR3 is 15 residues long, counting both termini. This CDR3 reads CASGKVGRGNQPQHF.

This rearrangement joins TRBV7-9 to TRBJ2-1; D may match TRBD1 or TRBD2 (5 bases each). The CDR3 is made up of 13 amino acids. Germline V gene data show CDR1 as SEHNR and CDR2 as FQNEAQ (reference sequence). V shed 3 bases and J shed 6 bases, with 9 bases lying between them. The CDR3 DNA follows: TGTGCCAGCAGCTTGGGGACCGCCAATGAGCAGTTCTTC. Protein sequence: CASSLGTANEQFF. Full variable domain (remainder filled in from reference TRBV7-9 and TRBJ2-1): DTGVSQNPRHKITKRGQNVTFRCDPISEHNRLYWYRQTLGQGPEFLTYFQNEAQLEKSRLLSDRFSAERPKGSFSTLEIQRTEQGDSAMYLCASSLGTANEQFFGPGTRLTVL.

V gene TRBV19 combines with J gene TRBJ2-7; D is unresolved. The CDR3 runs 11 residues. The germline V gene has CDR1 LNHDA and CDR2 SQIVND (reference sequence). The germline V and J ends were trimmed by 1 base and 5 bases, with 3 bases remaining between them. DNA for the CDR3: TGTGCCAGTAGTATAGCGGACGAGCAGTACTTC. It codes for CASSIADEQYF.

This clonotype was seen more than once but under ten times. This chain connects TRBV4-1 to TRBJ1-1, with no clear D. V dropped 0 bases and J dropped 0 bases, with 11 bases sitting between them. The CDR3 contains 16 residues. The germline gives CDR1 MGHRA, CDR2 YSYEKL. The CDR3 protein is CASSQDRSTVNTEAFF. The CDR3 DNA sequence: TGCGCCAGCAGCCAAGATCGATCCACGGTGAACACTGAAGCTTTCTTT.

Concerning this clonotype itself: A single base separates this from a much larger clone, so it may be a read error. The chain carries TRBV6-2 or TRBV6-3 and TRBJ2-2, with D tentatively TRBD1 (6 bases). The germline CDR1 and CDR2 sequences are MNHEY and SVGEGT. The CDR3 loop spans 16 amino acids. In nucleotides, the CDR3 is TGTGCCAGCAGCGCTGGGACAATTCTGAACACCGGGGAGCTGCTTTTT. This gives the protein CASSAGTILNTGELLF.

This clonotype was seen more than once but under ten times. The CDR3 nucleotides read TGTGCCAGCTCCCTTTCGGTAGCGGGAGCTGGGGCCAACGTCCTGACTTTC. It specifies CASSLSVAGAGANVLTF. This chain uses TRBV28 with TRBJ2-6, with TRBD2 matching 9 bases. The V and J ends lost 8 bases and 2 bases, in that order; junction bases with no gene match: 10. There are 17 residues in the CDR3. The germline gives CDR1 MDHEN, CDR2 SYDVKM.

This clonotype was counted a few times. The gene calls are TRBV24-1 and TRBJ2-2, with TRBD1 as a possible D gene (6 bases). With 5 bases removed from V and 5 bases from J, the gap between germline ends came to 14 bases. The germline V gene has CDR1 KGHDR and CDR2 SFDVKD. There are 15 residues in the CDR3. The CDR3 DNA reads as TGTGCCACCAGTGGCCCCGGGACACAGACCGGGGAGCTGTTTTTT. Amino acids: CATSGPGTQTGELFF.